Sequencing of this T cell receptor beta chain was carried out in a study of T cells in Graves' hyperthyroidism and ophthalmopathy. This clonotype has at least ten counts. The CDR3 sequence is 16 residues long. Germline-derived CDR1 and CDR2 are LNHDA and SQIVND (reference sequence). V lost 5 bases and J 3 bases, leaving 19 bases between the germline ends. TCR beta CDR3 region amplification was performed from RNA transcripts. The study used the HTBI primer set for a first-round RT-PCR of the TCR CDR3. TCRdb itself ran the multiplex PCR reads through MiXCR, one entry per CDR3 protein. The sample includes hundreds of thousands of distinct CDR3 sequences, roughly 14% seen only once; the top ten take roughly 4.3%.

The TCR comes from a woman in her thirties or forties with Graves' ophthalmopathy. Sequencing was performed on blood. This rearrangement joins TRBV19 to TRBJ1-2; weak D call: TRBD1 (6 bases). The CDR3 loop reads CASSAHGTPTHYGYTF. DNA of the CDR3: TGTGCCAGTAGTGCTCACGGGACACCCACGCACTATGGCTACACCTTC.